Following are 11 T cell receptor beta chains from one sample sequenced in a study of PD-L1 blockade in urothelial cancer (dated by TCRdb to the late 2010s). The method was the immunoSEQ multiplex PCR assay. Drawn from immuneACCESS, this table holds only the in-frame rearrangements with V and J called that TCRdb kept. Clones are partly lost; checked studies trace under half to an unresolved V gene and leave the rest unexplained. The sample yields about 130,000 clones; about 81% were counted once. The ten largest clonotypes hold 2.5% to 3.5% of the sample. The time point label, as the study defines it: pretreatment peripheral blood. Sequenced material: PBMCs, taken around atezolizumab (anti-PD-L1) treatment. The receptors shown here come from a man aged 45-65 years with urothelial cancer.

CDR3 coding DNA: TGTGCCAGCAGTTTAATGAGGGGGCTGAACACTGAAGCTTTCTTT. This codes for CASSLMRGLNTEAFF. V usage is TRBV28 and J usage is TRBJ1-1, with TRBD1 matching 7 bases. V gave up 2 bases and J gave up 0 bases; unmatched junction bases: 3. The germline V gene has CDR1 MDHEN and CDR2 SYDVKM. The CDR3 contains 15 residues.

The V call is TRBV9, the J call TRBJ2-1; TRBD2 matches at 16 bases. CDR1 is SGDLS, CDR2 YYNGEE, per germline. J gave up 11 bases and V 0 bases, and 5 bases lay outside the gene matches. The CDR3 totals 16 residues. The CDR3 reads CASSVATGLAGGKQFF. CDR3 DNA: TGTGCCAGCAGCGTAGCTACGGGACTAGCGGGAGGGAAGCAGTTCTTC.

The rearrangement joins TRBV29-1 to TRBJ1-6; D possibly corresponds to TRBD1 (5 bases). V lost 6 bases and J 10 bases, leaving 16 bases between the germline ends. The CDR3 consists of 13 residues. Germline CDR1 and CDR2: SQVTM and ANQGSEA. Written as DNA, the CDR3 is TGCAGCGTGCGACAGCATCTAGGGTCACCCCTCCACTTT. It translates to CSVRQHLGSPLHF. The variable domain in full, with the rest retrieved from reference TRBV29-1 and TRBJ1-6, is SAVISQKPSRDICQRGTSLTIQCQVDSQVTMMFWYRQQPGQSLTLIATANQGSEATYESGFVIDKFPISRPNLTFSTLTVSNMSPEDSSIYLCSVRQHLGSPLHFGNGTRLTVT.

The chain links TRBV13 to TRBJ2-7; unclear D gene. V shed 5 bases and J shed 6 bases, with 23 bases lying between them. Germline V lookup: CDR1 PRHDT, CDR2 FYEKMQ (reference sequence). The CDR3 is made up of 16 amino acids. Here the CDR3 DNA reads TGTGCCAGCAGCGGCAGGAAAGGAATCCCTACCTCCGAGCAGTACTTC. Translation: CASSGRKGIPTSEQYF.

This CDR3 is CASSLGPEQGGYTF. The CDR3 DNA reads as TGTGCCAGCAGCTTAGGGCCGGAACAGGGAGGCTACACCTTC. The chain joins TRBV7-9 to TRBJ1-2; D possibly corresponds to TRBD1 (6 bases). The V and J ends lost 1 base and 8 bases respectively, with 14 bases between them. Germline V lookup: CDR1 SEHNR, CDR2 FQNEAQ (reference sequence). The CDR3 extends over 14 amino acids.

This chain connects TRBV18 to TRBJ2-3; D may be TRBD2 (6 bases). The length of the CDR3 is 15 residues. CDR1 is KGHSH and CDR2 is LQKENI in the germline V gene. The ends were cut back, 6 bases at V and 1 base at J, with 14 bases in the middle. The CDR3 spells CASSESSVRTDTQYF. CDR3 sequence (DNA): TGTGCCAGCTCGGAGTCTAGCGTTCGCACAGATACGCAGTATTTT. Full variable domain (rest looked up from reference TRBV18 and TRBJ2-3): NAGVMQNPRHLVRRRGQEARLRCSPMKGHSHVYWYRQLPEEGLKFMVYLQKENIIDESGMPKERFSAEFPKEGPSILRIQQVVRGDSAAYFCASSESSVRTDTQYFGPGTRLTVL.

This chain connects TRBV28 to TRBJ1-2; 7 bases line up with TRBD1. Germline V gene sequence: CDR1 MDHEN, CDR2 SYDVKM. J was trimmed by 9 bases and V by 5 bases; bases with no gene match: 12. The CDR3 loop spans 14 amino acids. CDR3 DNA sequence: TGTGCCAGCAGTCCAGGAAACAGGGGCGCCCGCTACACCTTC. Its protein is CASSPGNRGARYTF.

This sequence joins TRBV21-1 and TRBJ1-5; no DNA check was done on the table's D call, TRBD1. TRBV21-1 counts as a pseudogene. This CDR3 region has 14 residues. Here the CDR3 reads CASIQGGGNQPQHF. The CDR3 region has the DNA TGTGCCAGCATCCAAGGGGGAGGCAATCAGCCCCAGCATTTT.

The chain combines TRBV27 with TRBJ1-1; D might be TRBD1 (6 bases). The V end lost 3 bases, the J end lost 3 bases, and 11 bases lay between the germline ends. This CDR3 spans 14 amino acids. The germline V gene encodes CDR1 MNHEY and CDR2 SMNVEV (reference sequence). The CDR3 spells CASSFGGADTEAFF. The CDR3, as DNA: TGTGCCAGCAGTTTTGGGGGCGCGGACACTGAAGCTTTCTTT.

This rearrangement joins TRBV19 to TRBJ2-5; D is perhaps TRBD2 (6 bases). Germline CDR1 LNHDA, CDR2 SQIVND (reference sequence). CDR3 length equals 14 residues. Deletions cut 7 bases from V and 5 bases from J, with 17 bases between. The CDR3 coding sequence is TGTGCCAGTACTAGAGGGCCGGGAGTCGAGACCCAGTACTTC. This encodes CASTRGPGVETQYF.

The CDR3 bases are TGTGCCAGCAGCTTAGTTCAGGGGCTCGAGCAGTACTTC. This translates into CASSLVQGLEQYF. The rearrangement joins TRBV11-2 to TRBJ2-7; a weak D match, TRBD1 (6 bases). V gave up 1 base and J gave up 6 bases, with 10 bases separating them. This CDR3 is built from 13 residues. From germline, CDR1 is SGHAT and CDR2 FQNNGV.